The table lists the clone carrying this T cell receptor beta chain with a count of one. The entry originates in a study of blood T cell repertoires in COVID-19. Study-wide background: There were acute and convalescent COVID-19 samples, and they came from the United States, Italy and Spain. Sample material is recorded as cDNA or gDNA derived from T cells, B-cell-depleted T cells, or PBMCs.

In the original processing: Amplification from reference gene primers served as the basis for estimated nucleated cell counts. The table came from immunoSEQ multiplex PCR; TCRdb's copy has only in-frame clones and leaves some out. D and trimming were read from the DNA, whereas the V and J calls and clone size are those reported in that table. The sample has about 74,000 clones, about nine tenths seen once. The receptor's source is a human donor in a cohort sampled during active COVID-19. Sequenced input: peripheral blood.

The CDR3 nucleotides read TGTGCCAGCAGCTCGGGGGGTGGTATACGGACTGAAGCTTTCTTT. It is translated as CASSSGGGIRTEAFF. The chain combines TRBV11-2 with TRBJ1-1; a possible D gene is TRBD1 (5 bases). V lost 4 bases and J lost 5, with 17 bases in between. Germline V gives CDR1 SGHAT, CDR2 FQNNGV. The CDR3 covers 15 residues.